This T cell receptor beta chain was observed in a study of breast tumors, draining lymph nodes, adjacent tissues. Study results and limitations: Luminal-like breast cancer showed significantly higher tumor–nontumor repertoire similarity than basal-like.

TCRdb reanalysed the multiplex PCR reads using MiXCR and keeps one entry per CDR3 protein. The sample carries approximately 52,000 distinct CDR3 sequences, 42% recorded once. Worth noting for this clonotype: Its target is unknown.

In germline, CDR1 is LGHNA, CDR2 YSLEER. The CDR3 runs 12 residues. Deletions cut 4 bases from V and 7 bases from J, with 10 bases between. The material sequenced was breast tumor tissue. This sequence joins TRBV4-3 and TRBJ1-2; D might be TRBD1 (5 bases). This TCR was recovered from a female donor with breast cancer. Some clones in this sample may be carry-over from other donors' samples. The CDR3 DNA reads TGCGCCAGCAGCCGGGAGGGGAGTGGCTACACCTTC. It translates to CASSREGSGYTF.